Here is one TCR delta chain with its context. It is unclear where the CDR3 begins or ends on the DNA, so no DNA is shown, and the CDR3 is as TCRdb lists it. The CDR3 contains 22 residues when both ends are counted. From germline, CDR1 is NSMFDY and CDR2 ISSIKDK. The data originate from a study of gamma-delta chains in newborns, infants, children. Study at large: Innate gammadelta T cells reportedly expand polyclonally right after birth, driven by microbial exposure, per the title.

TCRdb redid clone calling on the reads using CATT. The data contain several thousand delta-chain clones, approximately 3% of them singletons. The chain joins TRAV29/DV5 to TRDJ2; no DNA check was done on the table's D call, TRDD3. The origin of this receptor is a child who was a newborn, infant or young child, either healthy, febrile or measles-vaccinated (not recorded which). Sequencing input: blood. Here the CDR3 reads CSVLLCSKFPVLGDIGTAQLFF.